This record concerns one T cell receptor beta chain sequence. Its antigen is undetermined. Unmatched junction bases numbered 11, after V lost 8 bases and J lost 4 bases. The CDR3 has 18 amino acids. The record originates from a study of identical twins. General study results and limits: Analyses based on zero insertions could be partly confounded by invariant MAIT and iNKT cells. Out-of-frame alpha sequences shared between twins exhibited an excess of low generation probability.

TCRdb re-analysed the 5' RACE reads in MiXCR, keeping a single row per CDR3 protein. The sample records approximately 630,000 distinct CDR3 sequences, roughly 7.1% being singletons. All donors comprised healthy Caucasians. The same specimen was also included in a second study, on yellow fever vaccine responses in identical twins.

Sequenced: PBMCs. The source is a woman in her late teens or twenties in good health. The chain combines TRBV12-3 or TRBV12-4 with TRBJ2-1, with 16 positions matching TRBD2. Here the CDR3 reads CASDSGTSGRASYNEQFF. In DNA form, the CDR3 reads TGTGCCAGCGATTCCGGGACTAGCGGGAGGGCTAGTTACAATGAGCAGTTCTTC.